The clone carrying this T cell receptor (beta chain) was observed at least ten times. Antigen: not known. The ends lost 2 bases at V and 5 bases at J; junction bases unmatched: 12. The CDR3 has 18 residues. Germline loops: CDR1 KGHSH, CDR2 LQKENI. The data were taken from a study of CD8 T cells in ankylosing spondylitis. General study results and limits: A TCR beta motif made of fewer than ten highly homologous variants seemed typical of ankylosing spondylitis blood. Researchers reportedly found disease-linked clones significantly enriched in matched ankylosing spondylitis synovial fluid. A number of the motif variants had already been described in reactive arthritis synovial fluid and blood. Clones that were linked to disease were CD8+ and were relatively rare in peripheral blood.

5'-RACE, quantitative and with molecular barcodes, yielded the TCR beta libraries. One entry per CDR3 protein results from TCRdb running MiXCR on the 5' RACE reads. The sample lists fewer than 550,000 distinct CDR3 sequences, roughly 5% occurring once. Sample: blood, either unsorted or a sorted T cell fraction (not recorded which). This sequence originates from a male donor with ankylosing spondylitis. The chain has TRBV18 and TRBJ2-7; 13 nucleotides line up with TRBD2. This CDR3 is CASSPMTSGRRRSNEQYF. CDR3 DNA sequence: TGTGCCAGCTCACCAATGACTAGCGGGAGGAGGAGGAGCAACGAGCAGTACTTC.